The present T cell receptor beta chain was sequenced within a study of CXCR3-negative and CXCR3-positive naive CD8 T cells. Study conclusions and caveats: The TRBV-TRBJ usage of naive CXCR3-negative and CXCR3-positive cells was similar, but that of memory cells differed. A higher hydrophobicity marked the TRB CDR3s of CXCR3-positive naive cells versus CXCR3-negative naive cells.

Germline CDR1 reads DFQATT; CDR2 reads SNEGSKA (reference sequence). The CDR3 runs 14 residues. Details on this clonotype: Its antigen is unidentified.

cDNA libraries for TRB were generated by 5' RACE incorporating UMI labels. TCRdb reprocessed the 5' RACE reads and stores each CDR3 protein as one record, lacking DNA. The repertoire shows roughly 100,000 distinct CDR3 sequences; the top ten hold 1.1%. Within the CD8+ T cell compartment, naive cells were CD45RO-CCR7+CD27+CD95-. What was sequenced was naive CXCR3- CD8+ T cells from blood. Noted subset: CD45RO-CCR7+CD27+CD95- naive CD8+ T cells lacking CXCR3 (TNR3-). This chain connects TRBV20-1 to TRBJ2-7. This receptor was taken from a human donor in good health. Some clones in this sample may be carry-over from other donors' samples. This chain's CDR3 is CSARVSSGHYEQYF.